One sample yielded the 29 T cell receptor beta chains listed below, sequenced in a study of STAT5B mutations in CD4+ large granular lymphocyte leukemia. The data were produced by immunoSEQ multiplex PCR, yet TCRdb's version contains in-frame clones alone and is incomplete. The sample has tens of thousands of clones, roughly 72% seen once; the top ten hold approximately 1.4%. Sequencing was performed on CD4+ T cells from blood buffy coats. The origin of the receptors is a human donor in good health.

V usage is TRBV10-3 and J usage is TRBJ2-1; 9 nucleotides agree with TRBD2. V dropped 7 bases and J dropped 2; count of bases not matched to a gene: 6. The CDR3 runs 15 residues. The germline gives CDR1 ENHRY, CDR2 SYGVKD. The CDR3 spells CAIKGGGGTYNEQFF. In DNA, the CDR3 is TGTGCCATCAAGGGCGGGGGGGGCACCTACAATGAGCAGTTCTTC.

V is TRBV7-9 and J is TRBJ1-1, with D unresolved. CDR3 length equals 14 residues. With 1 base removed from V and 8 bases from J, the gap between germline ends came to 14 bases. The germline V gene encodes CDR1 SEHNR and CDR2 FQNEAQ (reference sequence). CDR3: CASSLDAAAGEAFF. The DNA of the CDR3 is TGTGCCAGCAGCTTAGACGCGGCAGCCGGGGAAGCTTTCTTT.

The rearrangement joins TRBV10-3 to TRBJ1-4; D is unclear. Germline assignment: CDR1 ENHRY and CDR2 SYGVKD. The CDR3 consists of 13 residues. The V and J ends lost 3 bases and 6 bases respectively, with 8 bases between them. This chain's CDR3 is CAISDRQYEKLFF. CDR3 DNA sequence: TGTGCCATCAGTGATAGGCAGTATGAAAAACTGTTTTTT.

V and J are TRBV7-9 and TRBJ1-5; 9 nucleotides align to TRBD1. With V trimmed by 1 base and J by 7 bases, 11 bases remained unmatched. Germline V gene sequence: CDR1 SEHNR, CDR2 FQNEAQ (reference sequence). The CDR3 is 17 amino acids. CDR3 protein: CASSLGTGGPSSQPQHF. CDR3 nucleotide sequence: TGTGCCAGCAGCTTAGGTACAGGGGGCCCCTCCAGCCAGCCCCAGCATTTT.

The rearrangement uses TRBV10-3 and TRBJ2-2; 8 nucleotides line up with TRBD2. The CDR3 extends over 14 amino acids. V shed 3 bases, J shed 5 bases, and the junction held 2 bases outside the gene matches. Germline CDR1 is ENHRY and CDR2 is SYGVKD. This CDR3 is CAISDVAGTGELFF. In DNA form, the CDR3 reads TGTGCCATCAGTGATGTAGCGGGGACCGGGGAGCTGTTTTTT.

The chain is built from TRBV9 and TRBJ1-2; 8 bases line up with TRBD1. Germline V gene lookup returns CDR1 SGDLS and CDR2 YYNGEE. With V trimmed by 2 bases and J by 7 bases, 7 bases remained unmatched. This CDR3 contains 14 residues. CDR3: CASSVQGATGGYTF. CDR3 nucleotide sequence: TGTGCCAGCAGCGTCCAGGGGGCGACGGGTGGCTACACCTTC.

The rearrangement uses TRBV6-5 and TRBJ2-4; no firm D call. V shed 0 bases and J shed 3 bases, with 9 bases lying between them. Germline loops: CDR1 MNHEY, CDR2 SVGAGI. CDR3 length: 15 amino acids. This CDR3 reads CASSYSVSSKNIQYF. In DNA form, the CDR3 reads TGTGCCAGCAGTTACTCTGTCTCTAGCAAAAACATTCAGTACTTC.

In DNA form, the CDR3 reads TGCAGCGTTGAAGCTGGGACAGGGTTGTTCGGGGAGCTGTTTTTT. Translation gives CSVEAGTGLFGELFF. The chain carries TRBV29-1 and TRBJ2-2; 9 nucleotides match TRBD1. Germline CDR1 SQVTM, CDR2 ANQGSEA. V gave up 1 base and J gave up 7 bases; unmatched junction bases: 7. The CDR3 is made up of 15 amino acids.

The rearrangement joins TRBV10-3 to TRBJ2-5; no clear D. Germline CDR1 is ENHRY and CDR2 is SYGVKD. V was trimmed by 3 bases and J by 7 bases, leaving 9 bases between them. This CDR3 is 12 amino acids long. CDR3 sequence reads: CAISDSAGTQYF. DNA of the CDR3: TGTGCCATCAGTGACTCCGCAGGGACCCAGTACTTC.

The J gene is TRBJ1-2, the V gene TRBV28; no firm D call. Deletions cut 10 bases from V and 4 bases from J, with 10 bases between. This CDR3 spans 11 amino acids. The germline gives CDR1 MDHEN, CDR2 SYDVKM. The CDR3 spells CAIPDGYGYTF. CDR3 DNA sequence: TGTGCCATCCCTGACGGCTATGGCTACACCTTC.

This rearrangement joins TRBV30 to TRBJ2-5, with a tentative D call TRBD2 (6 bases). Germline-derived CDR1 and CDR2 are GTSNPN and SVGIG (reference sequence). The CDR3 loop spans 13 amino acids. The ends were cut back, 0 bases at V and 5 bases at J, with 10 bases in the middle. CDR3 DNA sequence: TGTGCCTGGAGTGTACGGGAGCCGGAGACCCAGTACTTC. This gives the protein CAWSVREPETQYF.

In nucleotides, the CDR3 is TGTGCCATCAGTGAGTCGACGCGGGGGAAGGACAATGAGCAGTTCTTC. It specifies CAISESTRGKDNEQFF. The chain combines TRBV10-3 with TRBJ2-1; 7 positions agree with TRBD2. The germline CDR1 and CDR2 sequences are ENHRY and SYGVKD. The CDR3 has 16 amino acids. V dropped 0 bases and J dropped 5; count of bases not matched to a gene: 7.

This clone was seen a few times. The gene calls are TRBV6-1 and TRBJ2-7; D is tentatively TRBD1 or TRBD2 (5 bases each). CDR3 size: 14 residues. V lost 6 bases, J lost 3 bases, and 15 bases lay in between. CDR1 is MNHNS, CDR2 SASEGT, per germline. CDR3 nucleotide sequence: TGTGCCAGCAGCCAGGGTCCCCGGGGCTACGAGCAGTACTTC. Amino acids: CASSQGPRGYEQYF.

This chain uses TRBV19 with TRBJ1-3, with D unclear. Looked up from germline, CDR1 is LNHDA and CDR2 is SQIVND (reference sequence). V lost 10 bases to trimming and J lost 0 bases, with 10 bases between them. The CDR3 contains 13 residues. CDR3 sequence: CATALGSGNTIYF. CDR3 DNA: TGTGCCACCGCCCTTGGCTCTGGAAACACCATATATTTT.

The rearrangement joins TRBV7-8 to TRBJ1-3; no clear D gene. The V end was cut by 8 bases, the J end by 8 bases, with 13 bases between. The CDR3 length is 12 residues. CDR1 and CDR2 from the germline V gene are SGHVS and FQNEAQ. The CDR3 coding sequence is TGTGCCAGCCAGGAGAATCTTGACACCATATATTTT. Amino acid sequence: CASQENLDTIYF.

The chain combines TRBV7-2 with TRBJ2-7, with D perhaps TRBD2 (6 bases). The CDR3 spans 16 residues. Trimming removed 1 base from V and 7 bases from J, with 20 bases in between. CDR1 SGHTA and CDR2 FQGNSA come from the germline V gene. As DNA, the CDR3 is TGTGCCAGCAGCTTAGTTGGAGGGAGGCAAGGTGGGGAGCAGTACTTC. Protein sequence: CASSLVGGRQGGEQYF.

CDR3 sequence reads: CASSWTENTEAFF. CDR3 nucleotide sequence: TGTGCCAGCAGCTGGACAGAGAACACTGAAGCTTTCTTT. The rearrangement joins TRBV5-8 to TRBJ1-1; D is perhaps TRBD1 (6 bases). Trimming stripped 3 bases from V and 1 base from J, with 7 bases between. The CDR3 spans 13 residues. Germline CDR1 SGHTS, CDR2 YDEGEE.

The chain carries TRBV6-1 and TRBJ1-5, with TRBD1 matching over 7 bases. Germline V gene sequence: CDR1 MNHNS, CDR2 SASEGT. This CDR3 has 15 amino acids. The J segment lost 6 bases and the V segment lost 3 bases, leaving 8 bases of the junction unmatched. The CDR3 DNA sequence: TGTGCCAGCAGTGATTATTGGACAGGTAGTCAGCCCCAGCATTTT. Its translation: CASSDYWTGSQPQHF.

This clone was detected only a few times. This chain connects TRBV29-1 to TRBJ2-5; D unclear. The germline V gene has CDR1 SQVTM and CDR2 ANQGSEA. V was pared by 5 bases and J by 5 bases, with 9 bases between. There are 11 residues in the CDR3. The CDR3 sequence is CSVPSGETQYF. The CDR3 nucleotides are TGCAGCGTTCCGTCTGGGGAGACCCAGTACTTC.

This clone appeared a single time. The CDR3 nucleotides read TGTGCCAGCAGCCCTCAGATTAATCAAGAGACCCAGTACTTC. Translation: CASSPQINQETQYF. This chain uses TRBV9 with TRBJ2-5; D is undetermined. Germline V gives CDR1 SGDLS, CDR2 YYNGEE. The CDR3 covers 14 residues. Deletions cut 4 bases from V and 2 bases from J, with 12 bases between.

This chain connects TRBV5-6 to TRBJ2-5, with TRBD1 identical over 7 bases. CDR3 size: 13 residues. Trimming cost V 8 bases and J 5 bases; bases outside gene matches: 9. The germline V gene encodes CDR1 SGHDT and CDR2 YYEEEE. As DNA, the CDR3 is TGTGCCAGTCTACACAGGGGTGGGGAGACCCAGTACTTC. Encoded protein: CASLHRGGETQYF.

The J gene is TRBJ2-5, the V gene TRBV19; D uncertain. In germline, CDR1 is LNHDA, CDR2 SQIVND (reference sequence). CDR3 length: 11 amino acids. V lost 4 bases, J lost 3 bases, and 3 bases lay in between. The CDR3 coding sequence is TGTGCCAGTAGTAATGAAGAGACCCAGTACTTC. Translated, it gives CASSNEETQYF.

CDR3 protein: CASKVGPQHF. For the CDR3, the DNA is TGCGCCAGCAAGGTCGGGCCCCAGCATTTT. The rearrangement links TRBV4-1 to TRBJ1-5, with D uncertain. The CDR3 extends over 10 amino acids. Trimming removed 7 bases from V and 9 bases from J, with 7 bases in between. CDR1 MGHRA and CDR2 YSYEKL come from the germline V gene.

The chain carries TRBV7-8 and TRBJ2-5; 9 bases map to TRBD2. CDR1 is SGHVS and CDR2 is FQNEAQ in the germline V gene. V trimming: 4 bases; J trimming: 5 bases; junction bases outside the gene matches: 11. The CDR3 contains 16 residues. In DNA, the CDR3 is TGTGCCAGCAGCTCTCTGAGCGGGGGGAAGAAGGAGACCCAGTACTTC. Amino acids: CASSSLSGGKKETQYF.

The chain employs TRBV18 and TRBJ2-3; TRBD2 matches at 8 bases. This CDR3 has 16 amino acids. The trim removed 6 bases at V and 2 bases at J, leaving 10 bases unmatched. Germline V gives CDR1 KGHSH, CDR2 LQKENI. This CDR3 is CASSNSAGGHTDTQYF. CDR3 DNA: TGTGCCAGCTCCAACAGTGCGGGGGGACACACAGATACGCAGTATTTT.

In nucleotides, the CDR3 is TGTGCCAGCAGCGTAGGGGCTAGCGCGAACACCGGGGAGCTGTTTTTT. Protein sequence: CASSVGASANTGELFF. The rearrangement uses TRBV9 and TRBJ2-2; a weak D match, TRBD2 (6 bases). V lost 0 bases, J lost 0 bases, and 9 bases lay in between. Germline CDR1 reads SGDLS; CDR2 reads YYNGEE. This CDR3 has 16 amino acids.

The rearrangement links TRBV2 to TRBJ2-2; maybe TRBD1 (6 bases). This CDR3 contains 16 residues. V lost 0 bases, J lost 5 bases, and 13 bases lay in between. Germline V gene lookup returns CDR1 SNHLY and CDR2 FYNNEI. The CDR3: CASSEAGGTRTGELFF. The DNA of the CDR3 is TGTGCCAGCAGTGAAGCGGGTGGGACAAGGACCGGGGAGCTGTTTTTT.

The chain uses TRBV28 and TRBJ1-4, with 9 bases lining up with TRBD1. The germline V gene has CDR1 MDHEN and CDR2 SYDVKM. CDR3 size: 14 residues. V lost 6 bases to trimming and J lost 6 bases; unmatched junction nucleotides: 5. CDR3 in amino acids: CASRDRTGDEKLFF. As DNA, the CDR3 is TGTGCCAGCAGGGACAGGACAGGGGATGAAAAACTGTTTTTT.

The gene calls are TRBV7-2 and TRBJ2-5, with 9 bases aligning to TRBD1. J lost 5 bases, V lost 3 bases, and 7 bases had no gene match. The germline gives CDR1 SGHTA, CDR2 FQGNSA. The CDR3 runs to 15 residues. The CDR3 DNA reads TGTGCCAGCAGCTTTATGGGACAGGGTGGGGAGACCCAGTACTTC. It codes for CASSFMGQGGETQYF.